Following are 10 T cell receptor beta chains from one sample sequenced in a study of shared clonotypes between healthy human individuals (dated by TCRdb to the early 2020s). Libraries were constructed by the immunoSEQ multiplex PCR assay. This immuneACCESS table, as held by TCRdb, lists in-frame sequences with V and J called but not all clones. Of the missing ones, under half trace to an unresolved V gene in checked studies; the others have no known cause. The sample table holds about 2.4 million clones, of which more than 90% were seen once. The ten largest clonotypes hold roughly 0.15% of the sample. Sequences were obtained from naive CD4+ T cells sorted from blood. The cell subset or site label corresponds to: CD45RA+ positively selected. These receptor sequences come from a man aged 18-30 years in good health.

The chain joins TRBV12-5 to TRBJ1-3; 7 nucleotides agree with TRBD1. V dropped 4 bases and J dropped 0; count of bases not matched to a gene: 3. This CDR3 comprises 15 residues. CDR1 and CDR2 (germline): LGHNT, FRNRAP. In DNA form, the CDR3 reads TGTGCTAGTGGTTCAGGGGGGTCCTCTGGAAACACCATATATTTT. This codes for CASGSGGSSGNTIYF. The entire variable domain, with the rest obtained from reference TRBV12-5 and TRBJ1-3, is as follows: DARVTQTPRHKVTEMGQEVTMRCQPILGHNTVFWYRQTMMQGLELLAYFRNRAPLDDSGMPKDRFSAEMPDATLATLKIQPSEPRDSAVYFCASGSGGSSGNTIYFGEGSWLTVV.

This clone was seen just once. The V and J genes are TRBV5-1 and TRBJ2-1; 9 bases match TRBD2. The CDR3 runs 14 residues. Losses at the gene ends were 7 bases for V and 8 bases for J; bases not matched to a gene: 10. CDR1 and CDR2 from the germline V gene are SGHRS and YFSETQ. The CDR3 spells CASARLAGTDEQFF. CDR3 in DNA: TGCGCCAGCGCTCGGCTAGCGGGGACTGATGAGCAGTTCTTC.

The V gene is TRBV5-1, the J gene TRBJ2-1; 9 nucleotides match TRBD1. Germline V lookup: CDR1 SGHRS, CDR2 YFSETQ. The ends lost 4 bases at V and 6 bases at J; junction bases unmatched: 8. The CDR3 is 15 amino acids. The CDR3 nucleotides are TGCGCCAGCAGCCCGGGACAGGGTTTTGGCAATGAGCAGTTCTTC. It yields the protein CASSPGQGFGNEQFF.

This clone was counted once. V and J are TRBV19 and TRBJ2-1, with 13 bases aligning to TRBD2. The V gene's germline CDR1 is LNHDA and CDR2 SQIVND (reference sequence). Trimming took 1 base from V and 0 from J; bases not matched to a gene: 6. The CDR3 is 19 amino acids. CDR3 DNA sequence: TGTGCCAGTAGTATAGGGACTAGCGGGGGAGTATTCTCCTACAATGAGCAGTTCTTC. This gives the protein CASSIGTSGGVFSYNEQFF.

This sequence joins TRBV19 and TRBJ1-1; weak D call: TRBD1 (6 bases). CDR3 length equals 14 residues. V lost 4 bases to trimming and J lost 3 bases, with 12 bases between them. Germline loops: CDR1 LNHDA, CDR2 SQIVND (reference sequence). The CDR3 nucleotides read TGTGCCAGTAGTAACAGGGTGGGAGACACTGAAGCTTTCTTT. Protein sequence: CASSNRVGDTEAFF.

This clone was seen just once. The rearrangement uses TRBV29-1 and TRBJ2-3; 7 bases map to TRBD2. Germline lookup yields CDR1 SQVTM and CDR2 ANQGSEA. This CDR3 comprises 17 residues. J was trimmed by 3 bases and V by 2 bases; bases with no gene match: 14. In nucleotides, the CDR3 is TGCAGCGTTGAAAGGGGTTGGGCTAGCGGCTCGACAGATACGCAGTATTTT. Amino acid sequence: CSVERGWASGSTDTQYF.

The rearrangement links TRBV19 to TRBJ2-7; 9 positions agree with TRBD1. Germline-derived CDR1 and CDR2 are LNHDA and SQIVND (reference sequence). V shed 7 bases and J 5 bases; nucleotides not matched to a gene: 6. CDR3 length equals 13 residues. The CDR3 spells CASTPRTGDEQYF. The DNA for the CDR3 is TGTGCCAGTACCCCCCGGACAGGGGACGAGCAGTACTTC. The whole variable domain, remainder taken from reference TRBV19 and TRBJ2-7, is DGGITQSPKYLFRKEGQNVTLSCEQNLNHDAMYWYRQDPGQGLRLIYYSQIVNDFQKGDIAEGYSVSREKKESFPLTVTSAQKNPTAFYLCASTPRTGDEQYFGPGTRLTVT.

The CDR3 here is CASSTRDILGSPLHF. CDR3 DNA: TGTGCCAGTAGTACCAGGGACATTCTCGGGTCACCCCTCCACTTT. The chain combines TRBV19 with TRBJ1-6, with D tentatively TRBD1 (6 bases). V was trimmed by 4 bases and J by 10 bases, leaving 17 bases between them. The CDR3 loop spans 15 amino acids. Germline V gives CDR1 LNHDA, CDR2 SQIVND (reference sequence).

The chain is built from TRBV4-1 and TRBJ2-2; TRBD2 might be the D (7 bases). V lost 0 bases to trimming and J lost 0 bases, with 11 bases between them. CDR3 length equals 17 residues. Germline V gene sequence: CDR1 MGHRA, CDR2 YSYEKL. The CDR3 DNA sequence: TGCGCCAGCAGCCAAGAAGGGAGGGGGGCGAACACCGGGGAGCTGTTTTTT. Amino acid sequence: CASSQEGRGANTGELFF.

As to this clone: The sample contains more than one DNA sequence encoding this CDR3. CDR3 sequence reads: CAWRTVSPLHF. In DNA form, the CDR3 reads TGTGCCTGGAGGACCGTTTCGCCCCTCCACTTT. The chain carries TRBV30 and TRBJ1-6; D is unclear. CDR1 GTSNPN and CDR2 SVGIG come from the germline V gene (reference sequence). The CDR3 has 11 residues. Trimming removed 3 bases from V and 13 bases from J, with 10 bases in between.